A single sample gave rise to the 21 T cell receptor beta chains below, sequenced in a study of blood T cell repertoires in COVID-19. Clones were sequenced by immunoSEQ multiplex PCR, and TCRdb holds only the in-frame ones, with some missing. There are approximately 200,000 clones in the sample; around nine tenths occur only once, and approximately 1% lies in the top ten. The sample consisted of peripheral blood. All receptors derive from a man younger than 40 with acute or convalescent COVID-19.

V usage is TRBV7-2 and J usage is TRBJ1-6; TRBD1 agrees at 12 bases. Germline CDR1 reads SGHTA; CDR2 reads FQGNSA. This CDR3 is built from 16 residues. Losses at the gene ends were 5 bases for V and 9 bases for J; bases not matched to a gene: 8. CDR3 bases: TGTGCCAGCAGCCCAGCCGGGACAGGGGGCTCTTCACCCCTCCACTTT. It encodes CASSPAGTGGSSPLHF.

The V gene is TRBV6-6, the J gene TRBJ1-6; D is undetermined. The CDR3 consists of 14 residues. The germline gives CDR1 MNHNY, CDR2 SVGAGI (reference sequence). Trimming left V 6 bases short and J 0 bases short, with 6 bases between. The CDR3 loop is CASRGSSYNSPLHF. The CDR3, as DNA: TGTGCCAGCAGAGGGAGCTCCTATAATTCACCCCTCCACTTT.

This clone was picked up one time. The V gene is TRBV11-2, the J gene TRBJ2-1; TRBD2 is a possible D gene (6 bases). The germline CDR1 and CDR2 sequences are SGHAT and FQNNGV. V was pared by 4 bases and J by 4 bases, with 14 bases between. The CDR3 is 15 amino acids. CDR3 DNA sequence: TGTGCCAGCAGCTCCCGGACTATTTTTTACAATGAGCAGTTCTTC. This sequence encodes CASSSRTIFYNEQFF. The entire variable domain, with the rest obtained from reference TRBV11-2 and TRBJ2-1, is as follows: EAGVAQSPRYKIIEKRQSVAFWCNPISGHATLYWYQQILGQGPKLLIQFQNNGVVDDSQLPKDRFSAERLKGVDSTLKIQPAKLEDSAVYLCASSSRTIFYNEQFFGPGTRLTVL.

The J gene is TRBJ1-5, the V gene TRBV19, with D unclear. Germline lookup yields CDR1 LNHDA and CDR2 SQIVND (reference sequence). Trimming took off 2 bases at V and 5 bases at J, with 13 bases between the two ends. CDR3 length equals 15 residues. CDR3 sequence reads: CASSITHSTYQPQHF. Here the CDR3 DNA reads TGTGCCAGTAGTATAACCCACTCTACCTATCAGCCCCAGCATTTT.

The CDR3 reads CASSYRTGSYNEQFF. The DNA for the CDR3 is TGCGCCAGCAGCTACCGGACAGGTTCCTACAATGAGCAGTTCTTC. The J gene is TRBJ2-1, the V gene TRBV5-1; 7 positions agree with TRBD1. This CDR3 contains 15 residues. V trimming: 3 bases; J trimming: 1 base; junction bases outside the gene matches: 4. CDR1 and CDR2 (germline): SGHRS, YFSETQ.

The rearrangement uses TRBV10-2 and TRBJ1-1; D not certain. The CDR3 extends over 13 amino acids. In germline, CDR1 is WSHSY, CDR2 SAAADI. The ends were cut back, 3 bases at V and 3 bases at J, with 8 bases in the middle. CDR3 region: CASSEDMYTEAFF. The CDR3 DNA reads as TGCGCCAGCAGTGAAGACATGTACACTGAAGCTTTCTTT.

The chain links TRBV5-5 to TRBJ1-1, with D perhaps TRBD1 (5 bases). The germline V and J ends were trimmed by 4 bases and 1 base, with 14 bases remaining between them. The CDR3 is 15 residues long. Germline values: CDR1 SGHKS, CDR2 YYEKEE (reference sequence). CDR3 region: CASSPRGTSNTEAFF. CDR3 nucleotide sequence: TGTGCCAGCAGCCCGCGGGGGACCTCGAACACTGAAGCTTTCTTT.

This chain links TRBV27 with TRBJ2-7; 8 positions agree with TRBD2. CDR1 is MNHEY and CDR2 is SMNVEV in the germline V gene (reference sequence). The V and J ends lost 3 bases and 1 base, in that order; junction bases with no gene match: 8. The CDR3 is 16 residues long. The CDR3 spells CASSLGSGDISYEQYF. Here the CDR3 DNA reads TGTGCCAGCAGTTTGGGTAGCGGGGATATATCCTACGAGCAGTACTTC.

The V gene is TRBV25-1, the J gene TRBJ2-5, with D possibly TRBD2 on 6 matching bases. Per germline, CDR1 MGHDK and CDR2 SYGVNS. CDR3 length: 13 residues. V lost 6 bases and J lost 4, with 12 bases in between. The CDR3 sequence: CASRNPAGETQYF. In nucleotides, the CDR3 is TGTGCCAGCAGAAACCCAGCGGGAGAGACCCAGTACTTC.

The CDR3 DNA sequence: TGTGCCTGGAGTGTAGGGACAGTAGGATCTCAGCCCCAGCATTTT. This encodes CAWSVGTVGSQPQHF. The genes are TRBV30 and TRBJ1-5; TRBD1 matches 7 bases. The CDR3 runs to 15 residues. The trim removed 0 bases at V and 6 bases at J, leaving 8 bases unmatched. Germline loops: CDR1 GTSNPN, CDR2 SVGIG (reference sequence).

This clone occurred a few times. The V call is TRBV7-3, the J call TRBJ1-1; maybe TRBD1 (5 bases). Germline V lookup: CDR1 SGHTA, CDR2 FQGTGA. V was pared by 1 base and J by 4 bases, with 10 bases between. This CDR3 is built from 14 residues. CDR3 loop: CASSLNGGVTEAFF. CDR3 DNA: TGTGCCAGCAGCTTAAACGGGGGGGTCACTGAAGCTTTCTTT. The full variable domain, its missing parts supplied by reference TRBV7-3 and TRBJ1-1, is GAGVSQTPSNKVTEKGKYVELRCDPISGHTALYWYRQSLGQGPEFLIYFQGTGAADDSGLPNDRFFAVRPEGSVSTLKIQRTERGDSAVYLCASSLNGGVTEAFFGQGTRLTVV.

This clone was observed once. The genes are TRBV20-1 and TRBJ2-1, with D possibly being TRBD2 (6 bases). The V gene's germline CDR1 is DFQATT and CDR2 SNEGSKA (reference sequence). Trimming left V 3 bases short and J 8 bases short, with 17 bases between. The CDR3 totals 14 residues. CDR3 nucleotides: TGCAGTGCTAGTTATCGGGCGGGCGGGGATGAGCAGTTCTTC. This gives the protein CSASYRAGGDEQFF.

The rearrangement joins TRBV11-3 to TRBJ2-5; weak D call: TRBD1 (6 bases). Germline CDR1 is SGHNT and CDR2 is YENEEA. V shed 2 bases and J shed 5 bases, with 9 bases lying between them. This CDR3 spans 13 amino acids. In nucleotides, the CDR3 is TGTGCCAGCAGCTTACAGGGGTACGAGACCCAGTACTTC. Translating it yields CASSLQGYETQYF.

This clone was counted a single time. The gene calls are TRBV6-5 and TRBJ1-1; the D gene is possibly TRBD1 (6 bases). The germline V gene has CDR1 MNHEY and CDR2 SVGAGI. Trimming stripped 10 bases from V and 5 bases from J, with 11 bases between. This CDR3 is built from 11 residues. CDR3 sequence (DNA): TGTGCCACCGCAGGGGAGACTGAAGCTTTCTTT. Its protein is CATAGETEAFF.

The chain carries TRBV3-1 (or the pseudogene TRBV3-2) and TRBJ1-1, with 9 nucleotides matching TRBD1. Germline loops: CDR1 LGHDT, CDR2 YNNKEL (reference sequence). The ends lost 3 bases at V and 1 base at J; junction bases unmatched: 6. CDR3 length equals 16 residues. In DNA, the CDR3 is TGTGCCAGCAGCCACCGGGAGGGACAGGGGAACACTGAAGCTTTCTTT. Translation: CASSHREGQGNTEAFF.

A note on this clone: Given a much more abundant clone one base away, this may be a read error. CDR3 sequence (DNA): TGTGCCAGCAGCCAACGTTGGCAGTCAACTAATGAAAAACTGTTTTTT. It translates to CASSQRWQSTNEKLFF. The chain recombines TRBV3-1 (or the pseudogene TRBV3-2) with TRBJ1-4; D is ambiguous. V was clipped by 2 bases and J by 0 bases, with 10 bases between them. Germline V gene sequence: CDR1 LGHDT, CDR2 YNNKEL (reference sequence). The CDR3 contains 16 residues.

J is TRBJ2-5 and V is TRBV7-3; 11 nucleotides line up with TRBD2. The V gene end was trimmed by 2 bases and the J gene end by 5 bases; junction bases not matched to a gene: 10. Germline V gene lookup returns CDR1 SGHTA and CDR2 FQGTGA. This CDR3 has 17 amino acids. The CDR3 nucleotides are TGTGCCAGCAGCTTAGGATTGACTAGCGGGGCTGGGGAGACCCAGTACTTC. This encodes CASSLGLTSGAGETQYF.

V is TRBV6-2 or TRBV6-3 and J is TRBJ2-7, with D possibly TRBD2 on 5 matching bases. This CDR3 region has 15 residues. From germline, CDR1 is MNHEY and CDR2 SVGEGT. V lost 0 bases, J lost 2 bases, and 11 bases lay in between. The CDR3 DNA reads TGTGCCAGCAGTTACTCCAGGACTGGTGCCTACGAGCAGTACTTC. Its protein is CASSYSRTGAYEQYF.

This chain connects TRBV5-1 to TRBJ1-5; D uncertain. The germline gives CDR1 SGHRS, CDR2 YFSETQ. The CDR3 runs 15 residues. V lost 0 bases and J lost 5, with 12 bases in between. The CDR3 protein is CASSLEDTYDQPQHF. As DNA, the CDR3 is TGCGCCAGCAGCTTGGAAGACACGTACGATCAGCCCCAGCATTTT.

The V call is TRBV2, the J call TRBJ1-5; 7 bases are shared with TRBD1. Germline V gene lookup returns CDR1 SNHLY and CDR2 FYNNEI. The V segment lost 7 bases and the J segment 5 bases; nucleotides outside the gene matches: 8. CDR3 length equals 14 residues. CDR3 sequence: CASNRGQADQPQHF. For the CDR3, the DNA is TGTGCCAGCAATCGAGGACAGGCGGATCAGCCCCAGCATTTT.

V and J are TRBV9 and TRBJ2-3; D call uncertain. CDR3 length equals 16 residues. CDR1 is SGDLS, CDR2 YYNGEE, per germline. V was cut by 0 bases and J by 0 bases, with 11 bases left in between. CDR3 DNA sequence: TGTGCCAGCAGCGTAGGGCTACAGTCTAGCACAGATACGCAGTATTTT. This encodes CASSVGLQSSTDTQYF.